The 22 T cell receptor beta chains reported below all come from one sample, sequenced in a study of T cells in Graves' hyperthyroidism and ophthalmopathy. RNA transcripts were the template for amplifying TCR beta CDR3 regions. HTBI primers were used for first-round RT-PCR of the TCR CDR3. TCRdb re-derived calls from the multiplex PCR reads in MiXCR, one entry per CDR3 protein. The data contain 400,000 to 500,000 distinct CDR3 sequences, roughly an eighth of them singletons. Source material: blood. These receptor sequences come from a woman aged 18-35 years with Graves' hyperthyroidism.

This clonotype has ten or more counts. The CDR3 region is CASSQVSGSTDTQYF. CDR3 nucleotides: TGTGCCAGCAGCCAAGTTAGCGGGAGCACAGATACGCAGTATTTT. V is TRBV3-1 and J is TRBJ2-3, with 7 bases identical to TRBD2. This CDR3 spans 15 amino acids. In germline, CDR1 is LGHDT, CDR2 YNNKEL (reference sequence). After removal of 1 base from V and 0 bases from J, the junction contained 1 base not matched to a gene.

This clonotype was observed at least ten times. This rearrangement joins TRBV6-1 to TRBJ2-1; 14 nucleotides align to TRBD2. CDR1 and CDR2 (germline): MNHNS, SASEGT. The CDR3 length is 17 residues. V shed 6 bases and J 4 bases; nucleotides not matched to a gene: 8. CDR3 residues: CASRTGLAGVGYNEQFF. DNA of the CDR3: TGTGCCAGCAGGACGGGACTAGCGGGAGTGGGGTACAATGAGCAGTTCTTC.

This chain joins TRBV15 and TRBJ2-5; D is unresolved. Germline CDR1 LNHNV, CDR2 YYDKDF (reference sequence). Trimming removed 3 bases at V and 1 base at J, with 9 bases between. CDR3 length: 14 amino acids. In DNA, the CDR3 is TGTGCCACCAGCAGGACAAGGACCCAAGAGACCCAGTACTTC. Translated, it gives CATSRTRTQETQYF.

At least ten counts were recorded for this clonotype. The gene calls are TRBV27 and TRBJ2-1; a weak D match, TRBD2 (6 bases). Trimming pared 2 bases from V and 5 bases from J, leaving 10 bases between. Germline V gene data show CDR1 as MNHEY and CDR2 as SMNVEV (reference sequence). The CDR3 covers 14 residues. CDR3 protein: CASSLTSLNNEQFF. The DNA of the CDR3 is TGTGCCAGCAGTTTAACTAGCCTTAACAATGAGCAGTTCTTC.

This chain joins TRBV20-1 and TRBJ2-5; a possible D gene is TRBD2 (6 bases). CDR1 DFQATT and CDR2 SNEGSKA come from the germline V gene (reference sequence). Trimming left V 3 bases short and J 4 bases short, with 12 bases between. The CDR3 loop spans 13 amino acids. The CDR3 loop reads CSASLGGLETQYF. CDR3 in DNA: TGCAGTGCTAGCTTGGGAGGCCTAGAGACCCAGTACTTC.

The CDR3 region is CASSQDSNGRSYEQYF. DNA for the CDR3: TGCGCCAGCAGCCAAGATAGCAACGGGCGATCCTACGAGCAGTACTTC. The chain has TRBV4-3 and TRBJ2-7; D unresolved. This CDR3 has 16 residues. Trimming left V 0 bases short and J 1 base short, with 13 bases between. Germline loops: CDR1 LGHNA, CDR2 YSLEER.

This clonotype was found many times. This chain joins TRBV20-1 and TRBJ1-2, with D perhaps matching TRBD1 (5 bases). Germline assignment: CDR1 DFQATT and CDR2 SNEGSKA (reference sequence). CDR3 size: 11 residues. The germline V and J ends were trimmed by 6 bases and 8 bases, with 13 bases remaining between them. The CDR3 DNA sequence: TGCAGTGCCACGGGGGGTGTAGGCTACACCTTC. It yields the protein CSATGGVGYTF.

The table lists this clonotype with a few counts. The rearrangement joins TRBV25-1 to TRBJ2-1; 10 bases are a match to TRBD2. Germline assignment: CDR1 MGHDK and CDR2 SYGVNS. The CDR3 is 16 amino acids. With V trimmed by 5 bases and J by 4 bases, 8 bases remained unmatched. The chain's CDR3 is CASSTPSGSSYNEQFF. CDR3 sequence (DNA): TGTGCCAGCAGTACGCCTAGCGGGAGCTCTTACAATGAGCAGTTCTTC.

This clonotype was counted between two and nine times. CDR3 in amino acids: CASSPDGTGANPGRLRGGYTF. The CDR3 DNA reads TGTGCCAGCTCACCGGACGGGACAGGGGCCAACCCTGGCCGCCTCCGGGGGGGCTACACCTTC. The gene calls are TRBV18 and TRBJ1-2, with 10 bases that match TRBD1. This CDR3 is built from 21 residues. Germline lookup yields CDR1 KGHSH and CDR2 LQKENI. V was pared by 3 bases and J by 8 bases, with 27 bases of the junction left unmatched.

The CDR3 bases are TGTGCCAGCAGTTCGGGACTAGCGGGAGTATCCTACAATGAGCAGTTCTTC. It is translated as CASSSGLAGVSYNEQFF. This rearrangement joins TRBV7-9 to TRBJ2-1; 14 bases map to TRBD2. Germline CDR1 is SEHNR and CDR2 is FQNEAQ (reference sequence). There are 17 residues in the CDR3. V lost 6 bases and J lost 1; bases outside the gene matches: 5.

At least ten counts were recorded for this clonotype. The chain carries TRBV7-9 and TRBJ2-3; 11 bases fit TRBD2. V shed 6 bases, J shed 0 bases, and the junction held 5 bases outside the gene matches. The CDR3 is 16 residues long. Germline loops: CDR1 SEHNR, CDR2 FQNEAQ (reference sequence). CDR3 DNA sequence: TGTGCCAGCAGAGGGTGGACTAGCGGGAGCACAGATACGCAGTATTTT. Translation gives CASRGWTSGSTDTQYF.

This clonotype has only a few counts. The CDR3 DNA reads TGTGCCAGCAGCCAACTGAACAGCCCCTACGAGCAGTACTTC. Amino acids: CASSQLNSPYEQYF. The chain employs TRBV3-1 and TRBJ2-7; unclear D gene. This CDR3 contains 14 residues. The germline CDR1 and CDR2 sequences are LGHDT and YNNKEL (reference sequence). The germline V and J ends were trimmed by 2 bases and 2 bases, with 10 bases remaining between them.

This clonotype was recorded many times. The DNA of the CDR3 is TGTGCCAGCGAAGACAGGGGGAACTCCTACGAGCAGTACTTC. This codes for CASEDRGNSYEQYF. The chain has TRBV28 and TRBJ2-7, with 9 bases identical to TRBD1. Germline CDR1 MDHEN, CDR2 SYDVKM. After removal of 8 bases from V and 0 bases from J, the junction contained 5 bases not matched to a gene. The CDR3 is 14 residues long.

This chain joins TRBV19 and TRBJ2-3; 9 bases agree with TRBD1. CDR3 length: 15 residues. V shed 8 bases and J 0 bases; nucleotides not matched to a gene: 6. Germline CDR1 is LNHDA and CDR2 is SQIVND (reference sequence). For the CDR3, the DNA is TGTGCCAGTGGGGGACAGGGAGGGAGCACAGATACGCAGTATTTT. As protein: CASGGQGGSTDTQYF.

This clonotype was found many times. The chain employs TRBV11-2 and TRBJ2-5; D is perhaps TRBD1 or TRBD2 (6 bases each). The V gene lost 6 bases and the J gene lost 10 bases, with 15 bases spanning the gap. Germline assignment: CDR1 SGHAT and CDR2 FQNNGV. There are 12 residues in the CDR3. CDR3 loop: CASSLDRAGQYF. For the CDR3, the DNA is TGTGCCAGCAGTTTGGACAGAGCGGGCCAGTACTTC. Based on the CDR3 plus reference TRBV11-2 and TRBJ2-5, the full variable domain is EAGVAQSPRYKIIEKRQSVAFWCNPISGHATLYWYQQILGQGPKLLIQFQNNGVVDDSQLPKDRFSAERLKGVDSTLKIQPAKLEDSAVYLCASSLDRAGQYFGPGTRLLVL.

This clonotype came up many times. The chain carries TRBV6-1 and TRBJ2-2; 8 nucleotides match TRBD1. This CDR3 contains 16 residues. The germline V gene has CDR1 MNHNS and CDR2 SASEGT. Trimming at V came to 5 bases and at J to 6 bases, leaving 11 bases not matched to a gene. CDR3 nucleotide sequence: TGTGCCAGCAGTAGGCCGGGACAGGTGCGATCCGGGGAGCTGTTTTTT. This gives the protein CASSRPGQVRSGELFF.

This clonotype showed up many times. This rearrangement joins TRBV27 to TRBJ1-1, with no clear D. Germline V CDR1 and CDR2: MNHEY, SMNVEV (reference sequence). The CDR3 contains 13 residues. Deletions cut 7 bases from V and 1 base from J, with 10 bases between. CDR3 loop: CASMRNSNTEAFF. For the CDR3, the DNA is TGTGCCAGCATGAGAAATTCGAACACTGAAGCTTTCTTT.

This clonotype appeared many times. The chain combines TRBV7-2 with TRBJ1-5, with 11 bases identical to TRBD1. Germline V gene lookup returns CDR1 SGHTA and CDR2 FQGNSA. The CDR3 sequence is 15 residues long. J lost 4 bases, V lost 6 bases, and 5 bases had no gene match. The CDR3, as DNA: TGTGCCAGCAGGGCAGGGACAGGGGGGAATCAGCCCCAGCATTTT. Translation gives CASRAGTGGNQPQHF.

V usage is TRBV30 and J usage is TRBJ2-7, with a possible D match to TRBD1 (6 bases). Germline V CDR1 and CDR2: GTSNPN, SVGIG (reference sequence). This CDR3 spans 14 amino acids. Trimming took 3 bases from V and 1 from J, leaving 13 bases between them. Here the CDR3 DNA reads TGTGCCTGGAGGGGCAGGGGTCGGTCCTACGAGCAGTACTTC. Its translation is CAWRGRGRSYEQYF.

This sequence joins TRBV5-1 and TRBJ2-7, with 10 bases lining up with TRBD1. The CDR3 is 14 residues long. Germline trimming cut 4 bases from V and 2 bases from J; bases unmatched to any gene: 3. The germline V gene has CDR1 SGHRS and CDR2 YFSETQ. In DNA, the CDR3 is TGCGCCAGCAGCCATGGACAGGGGGCCTACGAGCAGTACTTC. It is translated as CASSHGQGAYEQYF.

This clonotype was recorded at least ten times. The CDR3 sequence: CASSSGRMYTQYF. The CDR3 nucleotides read TGTGCCAGCAGCTCTGGGAGGATGTATACGCAGTATTTT. The V and J genes are TRBV5-6 and TRBJ2-3; perhaps TRBD2 as D (6 bases). This CDR3 has 13 residues. V lost 3 bases and J 7 bases, leaving 12 bases between the germline ends. Germline V gene lookup returns CDR1 SGHDT and CDR2 YYEEEE.

In its sample, this clonotype was seen many times. The gene calls are TRBV7-2 and TRBJ2-5, with 7 nucleotides matching TRBD2. Per the germline V gene, CDR1 is SGHTA and CDR2 is FQGNSA. Unmatched junction bases numbered 10, after V lost 4 bases and J lost 5 bases. There are 15 residues in the CDR3. The CDR3 loop reads CASSSSGLRVETQYF. CDR3 nucleotides: TGTGCCAGCAGCTCTTCGGGACTAAGGGTGGAGACCCAGTACTTC.